This T cell receptor beta chain originates from a study of cytomegalovirus exposure and HLA in healthy donors. Generated by immunoSEQ multiplex PCR, the TCRdb table keeps only in-frame clones and is missing some. In the table there are about 360,000 clones, roughly 89% of which are singletons. Trimming took 4 bases from V and 11 from J, leaving 22 bases between them. This CDR3 is built from 14 residues. Per the germline V gene, CDR1 is SGHRS and CDR2 is YFSETQ. Study-level points and caveats: Researchers catalogued 160 or so TCR beta chains as cytomegalovirus-associated. TCR clusters originating in the first cohort tended to co-occur in the roughly 110 validation repertoires, according to a later analysis.

With respect to this clone: What it recognizes is unknown.

The specimen was PBMCs. The receptor's source is a woman under 30 in good health and CMV-seronegative. The chain links TRBV5-1 to TRBJ2-7, with D possibly matching TRBD2 (6 bases). CDR3 in amino acids: CASSPGRGDGEEYF. CDR3 DNA sequence: TGCGCCAGCAGCCCGGGGCGCGGCGACGGGGAGGAGTACTTC.